This section outlines one TCR beta chain sequence together with its context. What antigen it recognizes has not been identified. Base-call qualities are not available, and no considerably larger clone is one nucleotide away. The data originate from a study of T cell responses to AZD1222 COVID-19 vaccine (dated by TCRdb to the early 2020s). Regarding the complete study: AZD1222 recipients with second doses at about 4 weeks or about 12 weeks were pooled, because spike-specific TCR depth and breadth did not differ between schedules. A total of more than 230 trial participants underwent TCR sequencing, of whom some 210 received two doses of AZD1222 and some 26 received two doses of the MenACWY control vaccine. Enrollment into the trials was organized by age into subgroups of 18-55, 56-69 and 70-plus years, and those subgroups contained 148, 28 and 57 TCR-sequenced participants, respectively. What the authors observed across the whole study: In the small 56-69-year group, the increase in depth fell short of significance, most likely because of low power. Reportedly, almost half of the unique spike-specific TCRs recognized epitopes lying outside the regions that are mutated in the B.1.351 and B.1.1.7 variants. Because no day 14 peak-response samples were available, repertoires were characterized only after the peak T cell response. Conclusions about previously exposed vaccinees are limited, since just a handful of AZD1222 recipients were seropositive for SARS-CoV-2 at baseline. The vaccine-associated CD4 TCRs covered the entire spike protein, and the dominant responses fell in regions 160-218 and 743-854. Most participants were white British and females outnumbered males, and the authors suggested that clonal diversity may have been underestimated. Spike-specific TCR breadth and depth rose significantly after two AZD1222 doses compared with day 0 and with MenACWY recipients.

The sample's time point, from its label and the paper: baseline before first vaccination. Vaccinee samples came from UK trials COV001 and COV002, including a single-blind randomized controlled phase 2/3 trial of AZD1222 (ChAdOx1 nCoV-19) in healthy adults. Trial participant PBMC samples were collected at day 0 and day 28 after the second dose for TCRbeta chain sequencing. The CDR3 regions of human TCRbeta chains were analyzed by immunosequencing. Processing in the source paper ran as follows. Repertoire TCRs were matched against a reference library of SARS-CoV-2-specific TCRs generated with the MIRA antigen-specificity platform. Breadth was defined as the fraction of unique TCRs that were SARS-CoV-2-associated, and depth was defined as the fraction of total T cells that were SARS-CoV-2-associated. Using the MIRA data, each spike-specific TCR was assigned both to the spike region to which the TCR was reactive and to a CD4 or CD8 class. Log10-transformed breadth and depth values were compared by one-way ANOVA with Sidak's multiple comparisons tests. As stored in TCRdb, this immuneACCESS dataset retains in-frame rearrangements with V and J assigned. A fraction of the clones does not appear; measured against another copy, unresolved V genes explain less than half of the discrepancy, and the remainder lacks a known reason. The DNA was the basis for D and trimming; V, J and clone size are from that table. For this sample there are some 150,000 clones; roughly nine tenths appear just once. Approximately 1.8% of the sample rests with the top ten.

The sequencing here drew on peripheral blood, taken on day 0 of AZD1222 vaccination. The clonotype originates from an adult in good health.

This receptor has the CDR3 CASSQGHRGRGEKLFF. The DNA sequence reads TGCGCCAGCAGCCAGGGACACAGGGGGCGAGGCGAAAAACTGTTTTTT. This chain is built from TRBV4-3 and TRBJ1-4; 9 nucleotides in the junction match TRBD1. Measured from the cysteine to the phenylalanine, the CDR3 is 16 residues long. Only the CDR3 DNA stays, 48 bases, in frame from base 1. From V the trimming removes 3 bases and from J it removes 8 bases, while the gene matches leave 10 bases of the junction unaccounted for. From the germline V gene, CDR1 is LGHNA and CDR2 is YSLEER.